This TCR beta chain was retrieved from a study of blood T cells in healthy people across ages. Each sample provided at least 5 micrograms of extracted total RNA. The use of a sample-barcoded 5' primer and a J-beta primer mix characterized a second PCR of 7 to 11 cycles. TCRdb reprocessed the 5' RACE reads with MiXCR, giving one entry per CDR3 protein. The repertoire holds around 1.5 million distinct CDR3 sequences, with approximately 63% as singletons. This CDR3 has 12 amino acids. With 6 bases removed from V and 11 bases from J, the gap between germline ends came to 19 bases. In germline, CDR1 is DFQATT, CDR2 SNEGSKA (reference sequence).

Sequenced input: blood. The source of this sequence is a man aged 18-30 years in good health. The chain combines TRBV20-1 with TRBJ2-5; D possibly matches TRBD1 or TRBD2 (5 bases each). CDR3 bases: TGCAGTGCGCCGGACATTCACGGGGAGCAGTACTTC. Translated: CSAPDIHGEQYF.